The clone carrying this TCR beta chain was counted at least ten times. What it binds is not known. Unique molecular identifiers were used in preparing the TCRbeta library. Via MiXCR, TCRdb re-called the PCR reads, giving one row per CDR3 protein. The profile shows 200,000 to 300,000 distinct CDR3 sequences, roughly 8% of them singletons. The J segment lost 5 bases and the V segment lost 2 bases, leaving 9 bases of the junction unmatched. The CDR3 totals 16 residues. Germline CDR1 and CDR2: MNHEY and SVGAGI. The source of the sample is a study of T-cell reconstitution after alpha-beta-depleted transplantation in children. Findings and limits, study-wide: By one year post-transplant, T-cell counts and diversity largely arose from T cells that were newly produced. About two months after transplant, alpha-beta T cells reportedly came from several hundred expanded graft clones.

The sequence derives from a male patient younger than 18 who had a stem cell transplant for acute lymphoblastic leukemia, so the T cells may come from the graft donor. The sequencing used PBMCs, mostly from graft donor cells, collected 180 days after TCRalphabeta/CD19-depleted stem cell transplant. This sequence joins TRBV6-5 and TRBJ2-5, with 9 positions matching TRBD1. CDR3 in amino acids: CASSYTGTGLVETQYF. The DNA of the CDR3 is TGTGCCAGCAGTTACACCGGGACAGGGCTAGTGGAGACCCAGTACTTC.